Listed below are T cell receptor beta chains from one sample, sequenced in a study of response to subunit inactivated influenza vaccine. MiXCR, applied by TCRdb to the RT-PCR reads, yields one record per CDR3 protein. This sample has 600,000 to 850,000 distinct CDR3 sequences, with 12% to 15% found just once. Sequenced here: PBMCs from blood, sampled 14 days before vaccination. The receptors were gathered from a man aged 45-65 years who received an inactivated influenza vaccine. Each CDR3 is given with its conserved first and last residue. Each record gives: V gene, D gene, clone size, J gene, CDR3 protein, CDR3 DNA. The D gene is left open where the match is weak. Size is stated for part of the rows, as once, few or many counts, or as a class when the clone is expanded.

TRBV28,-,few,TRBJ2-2,CASSWRRGRNTGELFF,TGTGCCAGCAGTTGGCGCAGAGGACGAAACACCGGGGAGCTGTTTTTT
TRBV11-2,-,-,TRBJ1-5,CASSLGPQLAHHF,TGTGCCAGCAGCTTAGGCCCCCAGCTGGCCCATCATTTT
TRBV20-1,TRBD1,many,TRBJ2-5,CSARGPGTGVQYF,TGCAGTGCTAGAGGTCCCGGGACAGGAGTCCAGTACTTC
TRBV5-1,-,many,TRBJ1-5,CASSLNPGSGQPQHF,TGCGCCAGCAGCTTGAATCCAGGCTCGGGTCAGCCCCAGCATTTT
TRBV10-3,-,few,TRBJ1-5,CAISPGQTNQPQHF,TGTGCCATCAGCCCCGGACAGACTAATCAGCCCCAGCATTTT
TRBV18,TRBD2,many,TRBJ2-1,CASSPGLAGASSYNEQFF,TGTGCCAGCTCACCGGGACTAGCGGGGGCCAGCTCCTACAATGAGCAGTTCTTC
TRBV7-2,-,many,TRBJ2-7,CASSKDRYEQYF,TGTGCCAGCAGCAAAGACAGATACGAGCAGTACTTC
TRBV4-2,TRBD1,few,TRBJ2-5,CASSQVQGGVRETQYF,TGTGCCAGCAGCCAAGTACAGGGGGGAGTTAGAGAGACCCAGTACTTC
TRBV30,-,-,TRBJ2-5,CACKQGPQYF,TGTGCCTGTAAACAGGGCCCCCAGTACTTC
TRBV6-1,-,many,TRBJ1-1,CASSPALNTEAFF,TGTGCCAGCAGTCCCGCCTTGAACACTGAAGCTTTCTTT
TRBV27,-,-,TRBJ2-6,CASSLRTSGANVLTF,TGTGCCAGCAGTTTAAGGACTTCTGGGGCCAACGTCCTGACTTTC
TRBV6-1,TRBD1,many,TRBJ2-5,CASSDWDSQETQYF,TGTGCCAGCAGTGATTGGGACAGTCAAGAGACCCAGTACTTC
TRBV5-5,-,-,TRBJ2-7,CASTRQLQTYEQYF,TGTGCCAGCACCAGGCAGCTTCAGACCTACGAGCAGTACTTC
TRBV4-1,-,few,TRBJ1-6,CASSPPSGKYSPLHF,TGCGCCAGCAGCCCCCCCAGCGGGAAATATTCACCCCTCCACTTT
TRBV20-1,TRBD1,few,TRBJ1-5,CSAMSQGGRSNQPQHF,TGCAGTGCTATGAGCCAGGGGGGACGTAGCAATCAGCCCCAGCATTTT
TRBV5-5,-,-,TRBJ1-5,CASSLGQHSNQPQHF,TGTGCCAGCAGCTTGGGACAGCATAGCAATCAGCCCCAGCATTTT
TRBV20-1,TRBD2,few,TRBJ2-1,CSARKTSGGVRYNEQFF,TGCAGTGCTAGGAAGACTAGCGGGGGGGTTCGCTACAATGAGCAGTTCTTC
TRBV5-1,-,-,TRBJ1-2,CASSSQPQGPLEGYTF,TGCGCCAGCAGCTCCCAACCGCAGGGACCCCTGGAGGGCTACACCTTC
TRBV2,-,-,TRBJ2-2,CASSFVLNTGELFF,TGTGCCAGCAGTTTCGTATTGAACACCGGGGAGCTGTTTTTT
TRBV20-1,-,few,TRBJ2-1,CSARGPAAIYNEQFF,TGCAGTGCTAGAGGACCGGCGGCGATATACAATGAGCAGTTCTTC
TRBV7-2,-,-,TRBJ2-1,CASSFDAPGRPLIEQFF,TGTGCCAGCAGCTTTGACGCGCCGGGGCGGCCGTTAATAGAGCAGTTCTTC
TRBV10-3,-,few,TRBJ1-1,CAISSAGNTEAFF,TGTGCCATCAGCTCAGCAGGGAACACTGAAGCTTTCTTT
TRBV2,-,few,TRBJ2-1,CASSEEVSSYNEQFF,TGTGCCAGCAGTGAAGAGGTGAGCTCCTACAATGAGCAGTTCTTC
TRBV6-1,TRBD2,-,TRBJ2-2,CASSPSLLAGGLYTGELFF,TGTGCCAGCAGCCCGTCGTTACTAGCGGGGGGGCTTTACACCGGGGAGCTGTTTTTT
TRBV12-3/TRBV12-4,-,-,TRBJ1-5,CASSLDDLSKQPQHF,TGTGCCAGCAGTTTAGACGATTTGAGCAAACAGCCCCAGCATTTT
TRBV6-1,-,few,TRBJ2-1,CASSANNEQFF,TGTGCCAGCAGCGCAAACAATGAGCAGTTCTTC
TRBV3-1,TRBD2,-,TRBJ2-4,CASSPRGLGGAKNIQYF,TGTGCCAGCAGCCCTCGCGGACTCGGGGGGGCCAAAAACATTCAGTACTTC
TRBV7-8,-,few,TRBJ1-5,CASSVSGPSNQPQHF,TGTGCCAGCAGCGTCTCAGGGCCTAGCAATCAGCCCCAGCATTTT
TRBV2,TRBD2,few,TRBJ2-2,CASRGLAPGLFF,TGTGCCAGTAGGGGACTAGCGCCTGGGCTGTTTTTT
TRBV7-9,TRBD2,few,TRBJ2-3,CASSRGLASDTQYF,TGTGCCAGCAGCCGAGGACTAGCGTCGGATACGCAGTATTTT
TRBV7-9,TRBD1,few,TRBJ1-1,CASSRRDRASTEAFF,TGTGCCAGCAGCCGCCGGGACAGGGCGTCCACTGAAGCTTTCTTT
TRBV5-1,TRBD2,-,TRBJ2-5,CASSISGRGFQETQYF,TGCGCCAGCAGCATTAGCGGGAGGGGGTTCCAAGAGACCCAGTACTTC
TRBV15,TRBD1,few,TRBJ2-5,CATSRDRTGTETQYF,TGTGCCACCAGCAGAGATAGGACAGGGACGGAGACCCAGTACTTC
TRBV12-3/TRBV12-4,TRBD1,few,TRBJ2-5,CASSLAGQGRETQYF,TGTGCCAGCAGTTTAGCGGGACAGGGGCGGGAGACCCAGTACTTC
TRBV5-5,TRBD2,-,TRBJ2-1,CASSMGGGPQPYNEQFF,TGTGCCAGCAGCATGGGGGGGGGACCCCAGCCCTACAATGAGCAGTTCTTC
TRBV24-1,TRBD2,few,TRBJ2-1,CATSDPSGSLLHEQFF,TGTGCCACCAGTGACCCTAGCGGGAGCTTGTTGCATGAGCAGTTCTTC
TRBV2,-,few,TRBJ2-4,CASSELGQNIQYF,TGTGCCAGCAGTGAATTGGGGCAAAACATTCAGTACTTC
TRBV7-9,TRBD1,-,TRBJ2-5,CASSLNNRGETQYF,TGTGCCAGCAGCTTGAACAACAGGGGGGAGACCCAGTACTTC
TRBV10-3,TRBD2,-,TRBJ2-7,CAISDRHLGTNKFEQYF,TGTGCCATCAGTGACCGGCACTTAGGGACTAATAAATTCGAGCAGTACTTC
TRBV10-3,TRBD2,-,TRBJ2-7,CAIRNRLAGAYEQYF,TGTGCCATCAGAAATCGACTAGCGGGGGCCTACGAGCAGTACTTC
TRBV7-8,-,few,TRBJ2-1,CASGARRSSYNEQFF,TGTGCCAGCGGAGCGAGACGGAGCTCCTACAATGAGCAGTTCTTC
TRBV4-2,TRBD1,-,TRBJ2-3,CASSRGQGLADPLGNTQYF,TGTGCCAGCAGCCGGGGACAGGGTCTAGCGGACCCTCTGGGGAATACGCAGTATTTT
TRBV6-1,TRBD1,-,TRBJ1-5,CASSEIPGQFYSNQPQHF,TGTGCCAGCAGTGAGATACCGGGACAGTTTTATAGCAATCAGCCCCAGCATTTT
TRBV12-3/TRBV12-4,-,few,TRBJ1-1,CASSNILTEAFF,TGTGCCAGCAGCAACATACTGACAGAAGCTTTCTTT
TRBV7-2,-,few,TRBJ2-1,CATRLGDEQFF,TGTGCCACCAGACTAGGGGATGAGCAGTTCTTC
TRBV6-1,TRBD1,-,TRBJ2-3,CASNRGVSTDTQYF,TGTGCCAGCAACAGGGGGGTTAGCACAGATACGCAGTATTTT
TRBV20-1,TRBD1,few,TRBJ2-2,CSARDRGGTGELFF,TGCAGTGCTAGGGACAGGGGCGGCACCGGGGAGCTGTTTTTT
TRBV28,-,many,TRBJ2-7,CASSLSPSSYEQYF,TGTGCCAGCAGTTTATCCCCATCTAGCTACGAGCAGTACTTC
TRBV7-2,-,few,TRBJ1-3,CASSLEAAYGNTIYF,TGTGCCAGCAGCTTAGAGGCAGCTTATGGAAACACCATATATTTT
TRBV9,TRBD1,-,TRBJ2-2,CASQGANTGELFF,TGTGCCAGTCAGGGGGCTAACACCGGGGAGCTGTTTTTT
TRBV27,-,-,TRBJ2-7,CASSSLTGPYEQYF,TGTGCCAGCAGTTCTCTGACGGGACCCTACGAGCAGTACTTC
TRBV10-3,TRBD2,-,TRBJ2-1,CAISESRGAYNEQFF,TGTGCCATCAGTGAGTCCCGGGGGGCCTACAATGAGCAGTTCTTC
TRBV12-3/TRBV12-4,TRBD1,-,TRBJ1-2,CASRGTVHGYTF,TGTGCCAGCAGAGGGACAGTCCATGGCTACACCTTC